One sample yielded the 9 T cell receptor beta chains listed below, sequenced in a study of blood T cell repertoires in COVID-19. Sequencing used immunoSEQ multiplex PCR; TCRdb keeps in-frame clones, though not all of them. The profile shows under 400,000 clones, 65% to 90% of them singletons. Sequenced material: PBMCs or T cells enriched from blood (not recorded which). The receptor set was obtained from a woman between 35 and 50 years old with acute COVID-19.

The J gene is TRBJ1-2, the V gene TRBV6-2 or TRBV6-3; a possible D gene is TRBD1 (5 bases). The CDR3 extends over 19 amino acids. Germline V gene sequence: CDR1 MNHEY, CDR2 SVGEGT. V dropped 2 bases and J dropped 3 bases, with 25 bases sitting between them. CDR3 region: CASSYDRTDKGPGDYGYTF. For the CDR3, the DNA is TGTGCCAGCAGTTACGATAGGACGGACAAAGGGCCGGGTGACTATGGCTACACCTTC.

The rearrangement uses TRBV4-3 and TRBJ1-2; 7 positions agree with TRBD1. The CDR3 is made up of 16 amino acids. The junction had 9 bases not matched to a gene; V was cut back by 1 base and J by 4 bases. The germline CDR1 and CDR2 sequences are LGHNA and YSLEER. CDR3 amino acids: CASSQASGGQTYGYTF. CDR3 nucleotides: TGCGCCAGCAGCCAAGCGTCTGGGGGACAGACCTATGGCTACACCTTC.

This chain connects TRBV27 to TRBJ2-1; D is possibly TRBD1 (5 bases). V was cut by 8 bases and J by 5 bases, with 13 bases left in between. CDR3 length equals 13 residues. Germline CDR1 is MNHEY and CDR2 is SMNVEV (reference sequence). CDR3 amino acids: CASGQGADNEQFF. The CDR3 region has the DNA TGTGCCAGCGGGCAGGGCGCCGACAATGAGCAGTTCTTC.

This clone was observed once. V gene TRBV4-2 combines with J gene TRBJ2-1, with 7 bases identical to TRBD1. Germline trimming cut 1 base from V and 6 bases from J; bases unmatched to any gene: 3. The germline gives CDR1 LGHNA, CDR2 YNFKEQ. The CDR3 sequence is 14 residues long. The CDR3 reads CASSQAPGGNEQFF. The CDR3 DNA is TGTGCCAGCAGCCAAGCCCCAGGGGGCAATGAGCAGTTCTTC.

This clone was counted between two and nine times. V usage is TRBV29-1 and J usage is TRBJ2-1, with D tentatively TRBD1 (6 bases). Germline CDR1 SQVTM, CDR2 ANQGSEA. The CDR3 loop spans 11 amino acids. V was shortened by 8 bases and J by 6 bases, with 11 bases between the two germline ends. CDR3 DNA sequence: TGCAGCTCCCTCAGGGGCAATGAGCAGTTCTTC. Protein product: CSSLRGNEQFF.

The gene calls are TRBV28 and TRBJ2-5; D perhaps matches TRBD1 (6 bases). CDR3 size: 15 residues. In germline, CDR1 is MDHEN, CDR2 SYDVKM. V was pared by 2 bases and J by 1 base, with 11 bases between. In nucleotides, the CDR3 is TGTGCCAGCAGTTTACCACAGGGTTTCCAAGAGACCCAGTACTTC. Amino acid sequence: CASSLPQGFQETQYF.

CDR3 sequence: CASSPGGAMTNEKLFF. CDR3 DNA sequence: TGTGCCAGCTCCCCAGGGGGCGCGATGACTAATGAAAAACTGTTTTTT. V gene TRBV18 combines with J gene TRBJ1-4; the match to TRBD1 covers 8 bases. This CDR3 spans 16 amino acids. Trimming at V came to 6 bases and at J to 2 bases, leaving 8 bases not matched to a gene. Germline CDR1 is KGHSH and CDR2 is LQKENI.

The gene calls are TRBV19 and TRBJ2-2; 10 positions match TRBD1. CDR1 is LNHDA and CDR2 is SQIVND in the germline V gene (reference sequence). The V and J ends lost 6 bases and 6 bases, in that order; junction bases with no gene match: 10. The CDR3 is 16 residues long. The CDR3 loop reads CASRGGGQGRAGELFF. Here the CDR3 DNA reads TGTGCCAGTAGGGGAGGGGGACAGGGGCGCGCCGGGGAGCTGTTTTTT.

This sequence joins TRBV15 and TRBJ2-7; a possible D gene is TRBD1 (6 bases). Germline values: CDR1 LNHNV, CDR2 YYDKDF (reference sequence). Trimming stripped 0 bases from V and 3 bases from J, with 12 bases between. The CDR3 loop spans 15 amino acids. The CDR3 DNA is TGTGCCACCAGCAGAGATTCGGACAGAATCTACGAGCAGTACTTC. It codes for CATSRDSDRIYEQYF.